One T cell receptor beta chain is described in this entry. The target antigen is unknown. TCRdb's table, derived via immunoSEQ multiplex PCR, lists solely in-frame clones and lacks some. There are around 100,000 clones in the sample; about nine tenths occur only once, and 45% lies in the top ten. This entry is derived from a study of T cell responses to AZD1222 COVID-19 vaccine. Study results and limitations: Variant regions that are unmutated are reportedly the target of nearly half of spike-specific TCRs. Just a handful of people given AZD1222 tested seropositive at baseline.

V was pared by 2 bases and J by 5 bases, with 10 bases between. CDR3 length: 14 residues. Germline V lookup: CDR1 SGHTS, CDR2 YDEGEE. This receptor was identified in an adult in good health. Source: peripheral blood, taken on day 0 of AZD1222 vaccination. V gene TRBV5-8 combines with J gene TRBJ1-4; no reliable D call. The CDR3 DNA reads TGTGCCAGCAGCTTATCCGCTCTAAATGAAAAACTGTTTTTT. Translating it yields CASSLSALNEKLFF.